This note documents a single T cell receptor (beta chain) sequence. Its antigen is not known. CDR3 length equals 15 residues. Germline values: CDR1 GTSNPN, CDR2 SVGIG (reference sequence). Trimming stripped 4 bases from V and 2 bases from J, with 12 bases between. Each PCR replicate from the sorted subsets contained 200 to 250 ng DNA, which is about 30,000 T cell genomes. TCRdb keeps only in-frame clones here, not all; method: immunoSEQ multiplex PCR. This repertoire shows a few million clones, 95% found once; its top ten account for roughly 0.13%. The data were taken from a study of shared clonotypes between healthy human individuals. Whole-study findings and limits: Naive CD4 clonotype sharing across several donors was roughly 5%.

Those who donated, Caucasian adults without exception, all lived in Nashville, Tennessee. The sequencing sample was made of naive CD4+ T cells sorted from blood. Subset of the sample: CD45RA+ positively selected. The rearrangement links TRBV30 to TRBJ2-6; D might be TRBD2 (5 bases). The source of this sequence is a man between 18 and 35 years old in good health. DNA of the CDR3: TGTGCCTGGACTACTCACGGGGCTGGGGCCAACGTCCTGACTTTC. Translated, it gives CAWTTHGAGANVLTF.